Shown below are 9 T cell receptor beta chains from a single sample sequenced in a study of blood T cell repertoires in COVID-19. Sequenced by immunoSEQ multiplex PCR; TCRdb stores in-frame clones only, minus some. The table has a few hundred thousand clones, around 89% seen once. The sample comprised PBMCs or T cells enriched from blood (not recorded which). Receptors originate from a woman in her 40s who had recovered from COVID-19.

CDR3 loop: CASSLLAGNYEQYF. CDR3 bases: TGTGCCAGCAGTTTACTAGCGGGAAACTACGAGCAGTACTTC. The rearrangement uses TRBV27 and TRBJ2-7; 9 bases agree with TRBD2. CDR1 MNHEY and CDR2 SMNVEV come from the germline V gene (reference sequence). The length of the CDR3 is 14 residues. The junction had 2 bases not matched to a gene; V was cut back by 2 bases and J by 3 bases.

The chain is built from TRBV5-5 and TRBJ1-2; D gene ambiguous. The CDR3 has 17 amino acids. Germline V gene data show CDR1 as SGHKS and CDR2 as YYEKEE (reference sequence). V was clipped by 3 bases and J by 4 bases, with 22 bases between them. CDR3 loop: CASSSFEYGGDRYGYTF. The DNA for the CDR3 is TGTGCCAGCAGCTCTTTTGAGTACGGCGGAGATCGCTATGGCTACACCTTC.

The V and J genes are TRBV10-2 and TRBJ1-1, with D unresolved. The ends were cut back, 2 bases at V and 5 bases at J, with 9 bases in the middle. There are 13 residues in the CDR3. CDR1 is WSHSY and CDR2 is SAAADI in the germline V gene. DNA for the CDR3: TGCGCCAGCAGTGAGGCAGTTGAAACTGAAGCTTTCTTT. Protein product: CASSEAVETEAFF.

This sequence joins TRBV4-1 and TRBJ2-5; a possible D gene is TRBD1 (6 bases). Germline CDR1 is MGHRA and CDR2 is YSYEKL. Trimming removed 0 bases at V and 5 bases at J, with 10 bases between. CDR3 length: 14 amino acids. In nucleotides, the CDR3 is TGCGCCAGCAGCCAAGATCCCCAGGGGGAGACCCAGTACTTC. Translation: CASSQDPQGETQYF.

The chain has TRBV10-2 and TRBJ2-1; a weak D match, TRBD2 (7 bases). Germline V gene lookup returns CDR1 WSHSY and CDR2 SAAADI. This CDR3 comprises 14 residues. V lost 8 bases to trimming and J lost 5 bases, with 16 bases between them. The CDR3 DNA is TGCGCCAGCCTGAGGGGGGGGATAAACAATGAGCAGTTCTTC. It codes for CASLRGGINNEQFF.

V gene TRBV21-1 combines with J gene TRBJ1-6; TRBD1, the table's D call, lacks a check against the DNA. TRBV21-1 is an annotated pseudogene. The CDR3 consists of 17 residues. CDR3 nucleotide sequence: TGTGCCAGCAGCAAAAGGGACAGGGGGCCGGATAATTCACCCCTCCACTTT. Residues: CASSKRDRGPDNSPLHF.

The CDR3 sequence is CASSTSGGKDTEAFF. The CDR3 DNA follows: TGCGCCAGCAGTACCTCGGGGGGTAAGGACACTGAAGCTTTCTTT. This rearrangement joins TRBV5-1 to TRBJ1-1, with D possibly being TRBD1 (5 bases). Per the germline V gene, CDR1 is SGHRS and CDR2 is YFSETQ. Trimming pared 5 bases from V and 3 bases from J, leaving 17 bases between. This CDR3 is built from 15 residues.

The chain is built from TRBV14 and TRBJ1-4, with no clear D. Germline CDR1 and CDR2: SGHDN and FVKESK. This CDR3 region has 15 residues. Trimming pared 1 base from V and 8 bases from J, leaving 14 bases between. The CDR3 DNA reads TGTGCCAGCAGCCAAGGTCTCGGGAAGTACGAAAAACTGTTTTTT. It codes for CASSQGLGKYEKLFF.

The chain has TRBV27 and TRBJ1-5; D unresolved. Germline values: CDR1 MNHEY, CDR2 SMNVEV (reference sequence). V lost 3 bases and J lost 7, with 10 bases in between. The CDR3 covers 13 residues. CDR3 region: CASSLEGWQPQHF. In DNA form, the CDR3 reads TGTGCCAGCAGTTTGGAGGGATGGCAGCCCCAGCATTTT.